Detailed here is one TCR beta chain. What it binds is unknown. Germline CDR1 reads DFQATT; CDR2 reads SNEGSKA (reference sequence). This CDR3 comprises 12 residues. TCRdb re-called the 5' RACE reads and catalogs CDR3 proteins one per entry, DNA excluded. The data include approximately 380,000 distinct CDR3 sequences; the top ten clones carry around 5.2%. The data originate from a study of T cells expressing NK-cell markers. As for the study in general: Underlying the TCR beta repertoires were sorted CD3+CD56+NKG2C+, CD3+CD56+NKG2C- and CD3+CD56-NKG2C+ T cells.

Regarding the study as a whole: Uncertainty persisted over the HCMV specificity of expanded NKG2C+ T cell clones.

The source material was blood T cells: a sorted CD56 or NKG2C T cell subset, CD4+ or CD8+ T cells, or bulk PBMC T cells (not recorded which). V gene TRBV20-1 combines with J gene TRBJ2-5; lacking DNA, the TRBD1 call made by TCRdb goes unchecked. The sequence was obtained from a man aged 18-69 years in good health. The CDR3 region is CSASTGPETQYF.